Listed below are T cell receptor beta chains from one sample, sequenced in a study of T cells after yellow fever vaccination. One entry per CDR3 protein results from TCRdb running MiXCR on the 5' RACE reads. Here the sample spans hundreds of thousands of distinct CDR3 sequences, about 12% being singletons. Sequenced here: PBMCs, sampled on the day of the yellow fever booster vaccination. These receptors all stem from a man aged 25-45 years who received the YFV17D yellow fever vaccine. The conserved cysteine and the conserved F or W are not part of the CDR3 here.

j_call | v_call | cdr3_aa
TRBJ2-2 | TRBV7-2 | ASGSSGPLLTGELF
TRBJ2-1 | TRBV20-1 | SAPGTPDPDEQF
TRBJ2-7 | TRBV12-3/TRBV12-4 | ASIQRSREEYEQY
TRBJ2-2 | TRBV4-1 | ASSQEPIRGAGVTGELF
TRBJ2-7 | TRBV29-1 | SVQFTSGLAGVEQY
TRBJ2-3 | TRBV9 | ASSVSRGRDTQY
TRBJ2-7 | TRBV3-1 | ASSQVQGAADEQY
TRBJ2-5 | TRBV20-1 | SATGSKETQY
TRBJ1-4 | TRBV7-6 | ASSLAGTASGKLF
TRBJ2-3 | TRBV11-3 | ASRKSGAGTDTQY
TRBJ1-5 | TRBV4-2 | ASSQAFEQPQH
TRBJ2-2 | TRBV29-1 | SVGEWLASKNTGELF
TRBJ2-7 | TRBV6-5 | ASSYSKNSGVGSYEQY
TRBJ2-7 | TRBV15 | ATSRTNRGLDEQY
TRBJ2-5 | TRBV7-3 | ASSFGQQETQY
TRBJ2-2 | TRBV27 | ASSYLAGATGAGELF
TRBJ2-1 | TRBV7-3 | ASSFNGLPYNEQF
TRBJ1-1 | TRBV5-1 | ASSGVGNTEAF
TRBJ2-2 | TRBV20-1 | GGREGNTGELF
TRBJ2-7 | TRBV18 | ASSPLREGQTEQY
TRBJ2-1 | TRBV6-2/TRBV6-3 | ASSYGGGAIGRRF
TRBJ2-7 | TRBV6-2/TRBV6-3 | ASSYPTGKGAEQY
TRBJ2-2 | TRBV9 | ASSVIPWGPNTGELF
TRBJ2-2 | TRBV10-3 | AIKGVAGELF
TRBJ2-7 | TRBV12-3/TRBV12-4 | ASTIGTANSEQY
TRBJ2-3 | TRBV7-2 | ASSMIGLSTDTQY
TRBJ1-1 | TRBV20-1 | SAIRTGGAEAF
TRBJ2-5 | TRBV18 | ASSQSRSGTRETQY
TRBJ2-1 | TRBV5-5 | ASSKTDNEQF
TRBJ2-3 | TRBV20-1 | SALTGLASTDTQY
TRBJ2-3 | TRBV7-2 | ASSSTYTQY
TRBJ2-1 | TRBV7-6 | ASSLAGMTYNEQF
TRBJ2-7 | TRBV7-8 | ASSFAARGVYEQY
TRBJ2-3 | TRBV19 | ASSIGGQAHTDTQY
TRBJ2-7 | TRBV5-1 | ASSLPDFKTSGRAPYEQY
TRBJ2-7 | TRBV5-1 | ASSFSGTGIGVSYEQY
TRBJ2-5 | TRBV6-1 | ASSPLAARGETQY
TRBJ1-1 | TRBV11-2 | ASQSGGIKAF
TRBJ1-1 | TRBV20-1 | SARVAANAEAF
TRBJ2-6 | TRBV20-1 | SAPDSTSSGANVLT
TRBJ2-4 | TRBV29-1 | SVIQGVQY
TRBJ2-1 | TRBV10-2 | ASSEVGGEQF
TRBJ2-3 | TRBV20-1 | SASPDTDTQY